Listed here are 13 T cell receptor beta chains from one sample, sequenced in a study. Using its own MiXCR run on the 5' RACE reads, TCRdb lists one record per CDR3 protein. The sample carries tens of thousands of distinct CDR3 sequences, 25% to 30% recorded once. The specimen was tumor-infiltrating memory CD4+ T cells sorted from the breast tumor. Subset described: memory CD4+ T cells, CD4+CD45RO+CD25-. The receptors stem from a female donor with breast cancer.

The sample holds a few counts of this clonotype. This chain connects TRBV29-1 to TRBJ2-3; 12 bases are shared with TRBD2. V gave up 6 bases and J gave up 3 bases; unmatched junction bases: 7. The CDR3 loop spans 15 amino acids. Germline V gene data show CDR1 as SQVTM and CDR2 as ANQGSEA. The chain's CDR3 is CSVEFLAGGTDTQYF. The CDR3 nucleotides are TGCAGCGTCGAATTCCTAGCGGGAGGGACAGATACGCAGTATTTT.

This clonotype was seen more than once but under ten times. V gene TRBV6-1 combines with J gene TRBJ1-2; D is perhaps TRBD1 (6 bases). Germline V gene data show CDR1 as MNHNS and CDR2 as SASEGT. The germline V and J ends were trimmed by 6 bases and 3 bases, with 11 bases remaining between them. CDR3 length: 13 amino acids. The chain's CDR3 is CASRRQDYYGYTF. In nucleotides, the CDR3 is TGTGCCAGCAGGAGACAGGATTACTATGGCTACACCTTC.

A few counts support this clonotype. Here the CDR3 DNA reads TGCGCCAGCAGACAGGGACAGGGAGGTACAGGTGAAAAACTGTTTTTT. This gives the protein CASRQGQGGTGEKLFF. The chain carries TRBV4-1 and TRBJ1-4; 9 bases match TRBD1. The J segment lost 7 bases and the V segment lost 6 bases, leaving 12 bases of the junction unmatched. Per the germline V gene, CDR1 is MGHRA and CDR2 is YSYEKL. The CDR3 covers 16 residues.

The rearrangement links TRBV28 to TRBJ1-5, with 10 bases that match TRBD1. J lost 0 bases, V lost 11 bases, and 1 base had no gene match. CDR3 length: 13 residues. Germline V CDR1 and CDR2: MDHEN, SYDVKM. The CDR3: CAGQGDSNQPQHF. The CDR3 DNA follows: TGTGCCGGACAGGGGGATAGCAATCAGCCCCAGCATTTT.

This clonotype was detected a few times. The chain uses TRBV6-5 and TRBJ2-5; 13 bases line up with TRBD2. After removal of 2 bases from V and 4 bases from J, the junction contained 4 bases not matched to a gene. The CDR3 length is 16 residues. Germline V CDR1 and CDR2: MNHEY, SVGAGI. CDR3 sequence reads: CASSYGLAGVGETQYF. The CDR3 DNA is TGTGCCAGCAGTTACGGACTAGCGGGAGTGGGAGAGACCCAGTACTTC.

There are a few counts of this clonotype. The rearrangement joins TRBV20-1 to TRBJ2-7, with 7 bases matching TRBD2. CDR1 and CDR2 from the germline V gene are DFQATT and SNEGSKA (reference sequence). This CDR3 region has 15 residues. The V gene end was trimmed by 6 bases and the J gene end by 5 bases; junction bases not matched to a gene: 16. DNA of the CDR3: TGCAGTGCCCCAAATGCGGGAGACTCCCGGCACGAGCAGTACTTC. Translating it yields CSAPNAGDSRHEQYF.

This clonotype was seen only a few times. This chain's CDR3 is CSVGSGDGAEAFF. CDR3 in DNA: TGCAGCGTCGGCTCAGGGGACGGCGCTGAAGCTTTCTTT. This chain connects TRBV29-1 to TRBJ1-1, with D possibly TRBD1 on 6 matching bases. CDR3 length: 13 residues. V dropped 6 bases and J dropped 6 bases, with 17 bases sitting between them. Germline lookup yields CDR1 SQVTM and CDR2 ANQGSEA.

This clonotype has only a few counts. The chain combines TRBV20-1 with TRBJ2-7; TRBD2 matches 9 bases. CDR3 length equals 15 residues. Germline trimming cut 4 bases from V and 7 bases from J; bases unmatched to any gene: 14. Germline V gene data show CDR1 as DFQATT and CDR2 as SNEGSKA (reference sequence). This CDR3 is CSATTTAGGSGEQYF. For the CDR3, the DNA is TGCAGTGCTACCACTACAGCGGGAGGCTCGGGGGAGCAGTACTTC.

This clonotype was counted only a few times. For the CDR3, the DNA is TGTGCCAGCAGCTTCACTCCTAGCGGGAGCAGGAATGAGCAGTTCTTC. This codes for CASSFTPSGSRNEQFF. The chain employs TRBV7-9 and TRBJ2-1; 10 bases fit TRBD2. CDR1 and CDR2 (germline): SEHNR, FQNEAQ (reference sequence). The CDR3 is made up of 16 amino acids. V was pared by 3 bases and J by 7 bases, with 9 bases of the junction left unmatched. Full variable domain (rest looked up from reference TRBV7-9 and TRBJ2-1): DTGVSQNPRHKITKRGQNVTFRCDPISEHNRLYWYRQTLGQGPEFLTYFQNEAQLEKSRLLSDRFSAERPKGSFSTLEIQRTEQGDSAMYLCASSFTPSGSRNEQFFGPGTRLTVL.

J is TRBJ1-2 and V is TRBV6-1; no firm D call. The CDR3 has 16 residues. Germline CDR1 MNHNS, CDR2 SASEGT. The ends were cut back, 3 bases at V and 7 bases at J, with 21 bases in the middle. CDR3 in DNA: TGTGCCAGCAGTGACTATATTGGCGGGGAAGCAGCTGGCTACACCTTC. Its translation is CASSDYIGGEAAGYTF.

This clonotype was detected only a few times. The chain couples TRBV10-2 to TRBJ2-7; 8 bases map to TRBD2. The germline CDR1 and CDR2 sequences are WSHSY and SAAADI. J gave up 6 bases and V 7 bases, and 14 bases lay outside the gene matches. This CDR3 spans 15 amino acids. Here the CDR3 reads CASTSPGLGPSEQYF. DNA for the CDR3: TGCGCCAGCACATCTCCGGGACTAGGACCCTCCGAGCAGTACTTC.

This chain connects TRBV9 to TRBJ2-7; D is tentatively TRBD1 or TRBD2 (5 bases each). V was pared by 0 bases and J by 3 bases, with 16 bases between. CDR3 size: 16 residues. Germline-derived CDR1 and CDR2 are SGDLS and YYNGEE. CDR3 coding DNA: TGTGCCAGCAGCGTAGATCCGGGACGGTCGTACTACGAGCAGTACTTC. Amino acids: CASSVDPGRSYYEQYF.

For the CDR3, the DNA is TGCAGTGCTAGAGATCGGTTAGGTGTAGAGACCCAGTACTTC. Translated, it gives CSARDRLGVETQYF. The rearrangement joins TRBV20-1 to TRBJ2-5; no firm D call. Trimming pared 0 bases from V and 4 bases from J, leaving 12 bases between. CDR3 length: 14 amino acids. Per the germline V gene, CDR1 is DFQATT and CDR2 is SNEGSKA (reference sequence).